This T cell receptor (beta chain) was observed in a study of T cell responses to AZD1222 COVID-19 vaccine. Overall study results and limits: Of spike-specific TCRs, nearly half reportedly target regions left unmutated in variants.

This clone occurred once. Its antigen is not identified. CDR3 length equals 15 residues. Germline V CDR1 and CDR2: MGHRA, YSYEKL. With 0 bases removed from V and 7 bases from J, the gap between germline ends came to 10 bases. Here immunoSEQ multiplex PCR was the method, and the copy in TCRdb shows in-frame clones only, minus some. The sample comprises 95,000 to 100,000 clones, 90% of which are singletons, and 1% to 1.5% rests with the top ten. The sequence came from an adult in good health. Sequences were derived from peripheral blood, sampled on day 0 of AZD1222 vaccination. The V gene is TRBV4-1, the J gene TRBJ1-6; D is unclear. The CDR3 protein is CASSQDPRTNSPLHF. DNA of the CDR3: TGCGCCAGCAGCCAAGATCCAAGGACGAATTCACCCCTCCACTTT.